One and the same sample provided the 5 T cell receptor beta chains below, sequenced in a study of metastatic and nonmetastatic thyroid tumors. TCRdb called clones again from the PCR reads with MiXCR. In the table there are roughly 83,000 clones, just under 15% of which are singletons. Every patient underwent thyroid surgery untreated. The specimen sequenced was blood. The receptors come from a female donor with papillary thyroid cancer or a benign thyroid nodule (not recorded which). Some clones in this sample may be carry-over from other donors' samples.

This clone turned up a few times. This chain uses TRBV16 with TRBJ2-5; 10 bases line up with TRBD2. Trimming cost V 6 bases and J 7 bases; bases outside gene matches: 14. The CDR3 contains 16 residues. Germline-derived CDR1 and CDR2 are KGHSY and FQNENV. The CDR3 sequence: CASSSSGGLRGGTQYF. The CDR3 region has the DNA TGTGCCAGCAGTTCTAGCGGGGGACTAAGAGGAGGGACCCAGTACTTC.

Only a few counts were recorded for this clone. The chain uses TRBV20-1 and TRBJ2-7; D may be TRBD2 (5 bases). Germline V gene data show CDR1 as DFQATT and CDR2 as SNEGSKA (reference sequence). The CDR3 is 13 amino acids. V was shortened by 3 bases and J by 0 bases, with 9 bases between the two germline ends. This CDR3 is CSASGVGSYEQYF. As DNA, the CDR3 is TGCAGTGCTAGCGGGGTTGGCTCCTACGAGCAGTACTTC.

This clone has ten or more counts. This rearrangement joins TRBV6-1 to TRBJ1-3; D gene unclear. Per the germline V gene, CDR1 is MNHNS and CDR2 is SASEGT. This CDR3 is 16 amino acids long. V lost 1 base and J lost 5, with 15 bases in between. CDR3: CASSEGRSRTRNTIYF. In nucleotides, the CDR3 is TGTGCCAGCAGTGAAGGGCGGTCGAGGACGAGAAACACCATATATTTT.

This clone showed up many times. Different DNA sequences within this sample yield the same CDR3. This sequence joins TRBV6-2 or TRBV6-3 and TRBJ1-5; D perhaps matches TRBD1 (5 bases). CDR1 and CDR2 (germline): MNHEY, SVGEGT. Between the trimmed V and J ends, which lost 6 bases and 6 bases, there was a span of 21 bases. The CDR3 is 16 residues long. CDR3 loop: CASSPSGGIGGQPQHF. For the CDR3, the DNA is TGTGCCAGCAGCCCAAGCGGGGGGATCGGTGGTCAGCCCCAGCATTTT.

This clone was seen many times. V and J are TRBV7-8 and TRBJ1-6, with D perhaps matching TRBD1 (5 bases). Trimming took 6 bases from V and 5 from J, leaving 11 bases between them. The germline V gene encodes CDR1 SGHVS and CDR2 FQNEAQ. The CDR3 runs to 14 residues. The CDR3 bases are TGTGCCAGCAGGGGGTTGGGGGATAATTCACCCCTCCACTTT. This translates into CASRGLGDNSPLHF.